The clone carrying this T cell receptor beta chain was counted only a few times. This entry comes from a study of T cells after yellow fever vaccination. Overall study: Preparation of fractions with low cell numbers was performed using SMART-Seq v4 Ultra Low Input.

The CDR3 is 18 residues long. The germline V gene encodes CDR1 MNHEY and CDR2 SVGEGT. The trim removed 2 bases at V and 12 bases at J, leaving 24 bases unmatched. Using its own MiXCR run on the 5' RACE reads, TCRdb lists one record per CDR3 protein. Of some 240,000 distinct CDR3 sequences listed, around 5.2% are singletons. The chain links TRBV6-2 or TRBV6-3 to TRBJ1-1; 7 nucleotides line up with TRBD1. The specimen comprised CD4+ T cells sorted from PBMCs, sampled on the day of the yellow fever booster vaccination. The sequence derives from a man aged 18 to 30 who received the YFV17D yellow fever vaccine. CDR3 nucleotide sequence: TGTGCCAGCAGTTACCTGGCCGCGTGGGGACAGCGTCTTGGGGGAACTTTCTTT. It yields the protein CASSYLAAWGQRLGGTFF.